Below are 26 T cell receptor beta chains sequenced from a single sample in a study of CD8 T cells in ankylosing spondylitis. Whole-study results and caveats: Seven to nine highly homologous variants made up a TCR beta motif, and this motif appeared characteristic of ankylosing spondylitis blood.

One entry per CDR3 protein, called by TCRdb with MiXCR from the 5' RACE reads. The sample has approximately 300,000 distinct CDR3 sequences; roughly 8% are singletons. Antigen specificity for these receptors is unknown. Sequencing input: blood, either unsorted or a sorted T cell fraction (not recorded which). These receptors originate from a male donor with ankylosing spondylitis.

This clonotype has at least ten counts. This chain joins TRBV6-1 and TRBJ2-5; 8 positions match TRBD2. The CDR3 length is 13 residues. From germline, CDR1 is MNHNS and CDR2 SASEGT. The V segment lost 7 bases and the J segment 3 bases; nucleotides outside the gene matches: 4. The CDR3 DNA sequence: TGTGCCAGCACAAGAGCGGGAGAAGAGACCCAGTACTTC. It codes for CASTRAGEETQYF.

This clonotype was counted a few times. The chain has TRBV18 and TRBJ2-7; D is unclear. This CDR3 is 15 amino acids long. V was shortened by 2 bases and J by 2 bases, with 13 bases between the two germline ends. Looked up from germline, CDR1 is KGHSH and CDR2 is LQKENI. The CDR3 loop is CASSPTAPPTYEQYF. CDR3 in DNA: TGTGCCAGCTCACCAACGGCACCACCTACCTACGAGCAGTACTTC. Full variable domain (outside the CDR3, taken from reference TRBV18 and TRBJ2-7): NAGVMQNPRHLVRRRGQEARLRCSPMKGHSHVYWYRQLPEEGLKFMVYLQKENIIDESGMPKERFSAEFPKEGPSILRIQQVVRGDSAAYFCASSPTAPPTYEQYFGPGTRLTVT.

There are many counts of this clonotype. The V gene is TRBV5-1, the J gene TRBJ2-6; 8 nucleotides match TRBD1. The germline V gene has CDR1 SGHRS and CDR2 YFSETQ. V shed 0 bases, J shed 4 bases, and the junction held 6 bases outside the gene matches. This CDR3 has 17 amino acids. The CDR3 sequence is CASSLATQGAGANVLTF. The CDR3 DNA is TGCGCCAGCAGCTTGGCCACTCAGGGGGCCGGGGCCAACGTCCTGACTTTC. The entire variable domain, with the rest obtained from reference TRBV5-1 and TRBJ2-6, is as follows: KAGVTQTPRYLIKTRGQQVTLSCSPISGHRSVSWYQQTPGQGLQFLFEYFSETQRNKGNFPGRFSGRQFSNSRSEMNVSTLELGDSALYLCASSLATQGAGANVLTFGAGSRLTVL.

This clonotype showed up just a few times. V usage is TRBV29-1 and J usage is TRBJ2-1; no definite D call. V lost 3 bases, J lost 6 bases, and 9 bases lay in between. The germline V gene encodes CDR1 SQVTM and CDR2 ANQGSEA. The CDR3 consists of 12 residues. The CDR3: CSVDRRVNEQFF. In DNA form, the CDR3 reads TGCAGCGTTGACCGGCGAGTCAATGAGCAGTTCTTC.

At least ten counts were recorded for this clonotype. J is TRBJ2-7 and V is TRBV20-1, with D perhaps matching TRBD1 (5 bases). Germline-derived CDR1 and CDR2 are DFQATT and SNEGSKA (reference sequence). The CDR3 spans 14 residues. The V end lost 1 base, the J end lost 2 bases, and 12 bases lay between the germline ends. DNA of the CDR3: TGCAGTGCTAGAGTAGGGGCGGAAACCTACGAGCAGTACTTC. Protein: CSARVGAETYEQYF.

This clonotype was observed a few times. The gene calls are TRBV5-1 and TRBJ1-2; D not resolved. V lost 2 bases and J 5 bases, leaving 16 bases between the germline ends. The germline gives CDR1 SGHRS, CDR2 YFSETQ. The CDR3 loop spans 15 amino acids. The CDR3 nucleotides are TGCGCCAGCAGCTTCAGCAGCCTCCCGGGGTATGGCTACACCTTC. Protein product: CASSFSSLPGYGYTF. The whole variable domain, remainder taken from reference TRBV5-1 and TRBJ1-2, is KAGVTQTPRYLIKTRGQQVTLSCSPISGHRSVSWYQQTPGQGLQFLFEYFSETQRNKGNFPGRFSGRQFSNSRSEMNVSTLELGDSALYLCASSFSSLPGYGYTFGSGTRLTVV.

V gene TRBV11-1 combines with J gene TRBJ2-1, with D tentatively TRBD2 (6 bases). The CDR3 is made up of 14 amino acids. Trimming removed 4 bases from V and 10 bases from J, with 17 bases in between. The germline CDR1 and CDR2 sequences are SGHAT and FQDESV (reference sequence). The CDR3 here is CASSSTHGAGEQFF. DNA for the CDR3: TGTGCCAGCAGCTCCACGCATGGGGCGGGAGAGCAGTTCTTC.

This clonotype was counted ten times or more. The chain uses TRBV12-3 or TRBV12-4 and TRBJ2-1; no firm D call. CDR3 length: 15 residues. V lost 7 bases, J lost 0 bases, and 13 bases lay in between. CDR3 bases: TGTGCCAGCACTCTCTTCCTTAGCTCCTACAATGAGCAGTTCTTC. Translated: CASTLFLSSYNEQFF.

The chain recombines TRBV20-1 with TRBJ2-7; D gene uncertain. The CDR3 spans 12 residues. Trimming cost V 3 bases and J 2 bases, with 8 bases left between them. Germline V gene data show CDR1 as DFQATT and CDR2 as SNEGSKA (reference sequence). The CDR3 here is CSASDKAYEQYF. The DNA for the CDR3 is TGCAGTGCTAGCGACAAAGCCTACGAGCAGTACTTC.

The J gene is TRBJ2-7, the V gene TRBV20-1; TRBD2 agrees at 8 bases. The CDR3 totals 14 residues. CDR1 is DFQATT and CDR2 is SNEGSKA in the germline V gene (reference sequence). The ends lost 5 bases at V and 4 bases at J; junction bases unmatched: 10. In DNA form, the CDR3 reads TGCAGTGCTTCTACTAGCGGAGTCTTATACGAGCAGTACTTC. This gives the protein CSASTSGVLYEQYF.

This clonotype occurred a few times. V usage is TRBV5-1 and J usage is TRBJ1-1; D unclear. Trimming removed 2 bases from V and 5 bases from J, with 10 bases in between. The germline gives CDR1 SGHRS, CDR2 YFSETQ. There are 13 residues in the CDR3. The CDR3 nucleotides are TGCGCCAGCAGCTTAGGTCGGAGAACTGAAGCTTTCTTT. The encoded protein is CASSLGRRTEAFF.

A few counts support this clonotype. The genes are TRBV7-9 and TRBJ2-1; TRBD1 matches 8 bases. The length of the CDR3 is 15 residues. The V gene end was trimmed by 1 base and the J gene end by 6 bases; junction bases not matched to a gene: 5. CDR1 is SEHNR and CDR2 is FQNEAQ in the germline V gene (reference sequence). The CDR3 DNA sequence: TGTGCCAGCAGCTTAGTCCAGGGGGCGATCAATGAGCAGTTCTTC. Translation: CASSLVQGAINEQFF.

This clonotype was seen many times. The gene calls are TRBV7-2 and TRBJ2-3; D perhaps matches TRBD2 (6 bases). CDR1 and CDR2 from the germline V gene are SGHTA and FQGNSA. V gave up 4 bases and J gave up 6 bases, with 20 bases separating them. The CDR3 is 16 amino acids. The chain's CDR3 is CASSSNVGVGGDTQYF. The CDR3 DNA reads TGTGCCAGCAGCTCTAACGTAGGAGTAGGAGGGGATACGCAGTATTTT.

This clonotype appeared a few times. The J gene is TRBJ2-5, the V gene TRBV14; D is ambiguous. Deletions cut 2 bases from V and 5 bases from J, with 15 bases between. This CDR3 region has 15 residues. CDR1 is SGHDN, CDR2 FVKESK, per germline. In DNA form, the CDR3 reads TGTGCCAGCAGCCAAATCCTGGGCTATCAGGAGACCCAGTACTTC. Protein: CASSQILGYQETQYF.

V and J are TRBV6-2 or TRBV6-3 and TRBJ2-1; D is unresolved. The CDR3 is made up of 15 amino acids. V was clipped by 6 bases and J by 4 bases, with 16 bases between them. Germline V CDR1 and CDR2: MNHEY, SVGEGT. The CDR3 spells CASRDLATPYNEQFF. CDR3 DNA: TGTGCCAGCAGGGATCTCGCAACACCGTACAATGAGCAGTTCTTC.

V and J are TRBV11-2 and TRBJ2-2; D is unclear. Germline V gives CDR1 SGHAT, CDR2 FQNNGV. V was clipped by 4 bases and J by 0 bases, with 9 bases between them. The CDR3 spans 15 residues. The CDR3: CASSSTGSNTGELFF. The CDR3 bases are TGTGCCAGCAGCTCTACGGGCTCGAACACCGGGGAGCTGTTTTTT.

V and J are TRBV27 and TRBJ2-7, with 10 bases lining up with TRBD1. The CDR3 contains 16 residues. The V gene's germline CDR1 is MNHEY and CDR2 SMNVEV (reference sequence). V trimming: 6 bases; J trimming: 4 bases; junction bases outside the gene matches: 12. The CDR3 protein is CASSRTGQGVSYEQYF. CDR3 DNA: TGTGCCAGCAGCCGCACCGGACAGGGGGTATCTTACGAGCAGTACTTC.

CDR3 DNA sequence: TGCAGTGTAGTTCTTAGCTATGGCTACACCTTC. It encodes CSVVLSYGYTF. The chain links TRBV20-1 to TRBJ1-2; D remains unclear. The CDR3 totals 11 residues. Germline CDR1 DFQATT, CDR2 SNEGSKA (reference sequence). The ends were cut back, 7 bases at V and 4 bases at J, with 10 bases in the middle.

This clonotype has only a few counts. The genes are TRBV20-1 and TRBJ2-7; maybe TRBD2 (6 bases). The CDR3 spans 15 residues. In germline, CDR1 is DFQATT, CDR2 SNEGSKA (reference sequence). The V and J ends lost 1 base and 0 bases respectively, with 13 bases between them. CDR3 loop: CSARGLEGISYEQYF. The CDR3 bases are TGCAGTGCTAGAGGGTTGGAGGGGATCTCCTACGAGCAGTACTTC.

This chain joins TRBV2 and TRBJ2-1; 9 bases fit TRBD1. The CDR3 totals 14 residues. V lost 7 bases and J lost 7; bases outside the gene matches: 8. Per the germline V gene, CDR1 is SNHLY and CDR2 is FYNNEI. The CDR3 reads CASKVTGGFNEQFF. The CDR3 DNA reads as TGTGCCAGCAAGGTTACAGGGGGCTTTAATGAGCAGTTCTTC.

In this sample, this clonotype turned up many times. This rearrangement joins TRBV14 to TRBJ2-7, with 10 bases identical to TRBD1. The V and J ends lost 0 bases and 1 base, in that order; junction bases with no gene match: 6. CDR1 and CDR2 from the germline V gene are SGHDN and FVKESK. CDR3 length: 17 amino acids. The CDR3: CASSQDRWDRGSYEQYF. CDR3 bases: TGTGCCAGCAGCCAAGATAGGTGGGACAGGGGTTCCTACGAGCAGTACTTC.

This clonotype was seen more than once but under ten times. This chain links TRBV7-9 with TRBJ1-1; weak D call: TRBD1 (5 bases). Germline CDR1 SEHNR, CDR2 FQNEAQ (reference sequence). The CDR3 covers 13 residues. Trimming removed 5 bases at V and 6 bases at J, with 13 bases between. This chain's CDR3 is CASSLRDGPEAFF. CDR3 bases: TGTGCCAGCAGCCTCAGGGATGGGCCTGAAGCTTTCTTT.

This chain links TRBV25-1 with TRBJ2-5; 7 bases are a match to TRBD2. Trimming removed 7 bases from V and 2 bases from J; junction bases left unmatched: 4. Germline V gene data show CDR1 as MGHDK and CDR2 as SYGVNS. This CDR3 is built from 13 residues. CDR3 DNA sequence: TGTGCCAGCATGAGAGCGGGACAAGAGACCCAGTACTTC. The encoded protein is CASMRAGQETQYF.

This clonotype was counted ten times or more. The chain recombines TRBV10-3 with TRBJ1-1; perhaps TRBD1 as D (5 bases). Germline CDR1 reads ENHRY; CDR2 reads SYGVKD. This CDR3 has 13 residues. Trimming pared 6 bases from V and 4 bases from J, leaving 12 bases between. The CDR3: CAIRPREGTEAFF. The CDR3 coding sequence is TGTGCCATCAGGCCCAGGGAGGGCACTGAAGCTTTCTTT.

This clonotype was seen ten or more times. The rearrangement joins TRBV25-1 to TRBJ2-7; D is ambiguous. V was cut by 5 bases and J by 2 bases, with 4 bases left in between. CDR3 length: 11 residues. Germline CDR1 is MGHDK and CDR2 is SYGVNS. This CDR3 reads CASSSPYEQYF. CDR3 sequence (DNA): TGTGCCAGCAGTTCACCCTACGAGCAGTACTTC.

At least ten counts were recorded for this clonotype. The genes are TRBV29-1 and TRBJ2-3; D is uncertain. The CDR3 is 13 amino acids. Germline loops: CDR1 SQVTM, CDR2 ANQGSEA. Trimming cost V 1 base and J 6 bases, with 11 bases left between them. The CDR3 region is CSVEGVFGDTQYF. The CDR3, as DNA: TGCAGCGTTGAAGGGGTTTTCGGGGATACGCAGTATTTT.